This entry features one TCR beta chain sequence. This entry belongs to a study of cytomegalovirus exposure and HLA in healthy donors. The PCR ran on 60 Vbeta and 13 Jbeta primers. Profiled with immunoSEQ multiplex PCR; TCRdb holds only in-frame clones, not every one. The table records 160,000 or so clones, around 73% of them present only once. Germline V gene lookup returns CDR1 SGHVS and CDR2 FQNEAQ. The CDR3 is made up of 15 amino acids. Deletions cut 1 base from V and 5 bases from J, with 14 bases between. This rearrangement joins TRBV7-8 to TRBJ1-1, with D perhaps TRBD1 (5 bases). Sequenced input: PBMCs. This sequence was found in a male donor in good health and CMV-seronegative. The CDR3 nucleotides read TGTGCCAGCAGCTTAGTGGCGGGGCTAGGGACTGAAGCTTTCTTT. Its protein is CASSLVAGLGTEAFF.